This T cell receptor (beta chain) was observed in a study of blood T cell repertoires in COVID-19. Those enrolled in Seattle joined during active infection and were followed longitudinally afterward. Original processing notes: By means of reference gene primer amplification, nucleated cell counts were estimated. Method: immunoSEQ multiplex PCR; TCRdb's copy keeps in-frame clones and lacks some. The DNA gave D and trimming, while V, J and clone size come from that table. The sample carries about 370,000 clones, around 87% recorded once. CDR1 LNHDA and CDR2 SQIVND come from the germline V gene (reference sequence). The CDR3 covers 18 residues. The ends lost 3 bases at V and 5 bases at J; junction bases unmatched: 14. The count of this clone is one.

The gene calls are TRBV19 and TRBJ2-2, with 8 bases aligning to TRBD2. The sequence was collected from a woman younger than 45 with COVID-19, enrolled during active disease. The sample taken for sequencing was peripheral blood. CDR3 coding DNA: TGTGCCAGTAGTATTTACTCCAGCGGGAGAGGAAGGACCGGGGAGCTGTTTTTT. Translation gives CASSIYSSGRGRTGELFF.